The text below deals with one T cell receptor beta chain. Its antigen remains unknown. These data belong to a study of T cells after yellow fever vaccination. Study outcomes and limitations: The CD4 compartment and the CD8 compartment contained a small share of clonotypes in common.

The study made its TCR cDNA through 5'RACE template switching. That step introduced a universal primer site along with UMIs. TCRdb independently ran MiXCR on the 5' RACE reads; one entry per CDR3 protein. The sample yields 620,000 or so distinct CDR3 sequences, about a sixth seen once. This clonotype originated in a man younger than 30 who received the YFV17D yellow fever vaccine. This material consisted of PBMCs, taken 4 to 5 days after the first yellow fever vaccination.

The CDR3 region has the DNA TGTGCCAGCAGTTACTCGAAGGGACCGAGTGGAAACACCATATATTTT. Its protein product is CASSYSKGPSGNTIYF. The V gene is TRBV6-5, the J gene TRBJ1-3; D possibly corresponds to TRBD1 (5 bases). The germline CDR1 and CDR2 sequences are MNHEY and SVGAGI. The CDR3 consists of 16 residues. V was shortened by 0 bases and J by 3 bases, with 12 bases between the two germline ends.